Shown below are 6 T cell receptor beta chains from a single sample sequenced in a study of cytomegalovirus exposure and HLA in healthy donors. Primers for the PCR totalled 60 Vbeta and 13 Jbeta. Libraries were prepared by immunoSEQ multiplex PCR; TCRdb keeps only in-frame clonotypes and omits some of them. The sample gives some 91,000 clones, around 82% of which show up once; approximately 0.8% is in the top ten. Sequences were obtained from PBMCs. These receptors all come from a woman aged 55-69 years in good health and CMV-seronegative.

Worth noting for this clone: This sample also contains other DNA sequences that code for the same CDR3. The chain employs TRBV18 and TRBJ1-2; D not resolved. With 0 bases removed from V and 1 base from J, the gap between germline ends came to 6 bases. CDR3 size: 14 residues. Germline CDR1 KGHSH, CDR2 LQKENI. Written as DNA, the CDR3 is TGTGCCAGCTCACCACCGGGCCTTAACTATGGCTACACCTTC. Amino acid sequence: CASSPPGLNYGYTF.

CDR3 loop: CSVEGSLAGADTQYF. DNA for the CDR3: TGCAGCGTTGAGGGGAGTTTAGCGGGGGCAGATACGCAGTATTTT. This sequence joins TRBV29-1 and TRBJ2-3; 9 bases are a match to TRBD2. With V trimmed by 3 bases and J by 4 bases, 8 bases remained unmatched. Germline CDR1 reads SQVTM; CDR2 reads ANQGSEA. This CDR3 is built from 15 residues.

The chain recombines TRBV7-2 with TRBJ2-7, with a possible D match to TRBD1 (5 bases). Germline CDR1 is SGHTA and CDR2 is FQGNSA. The CDR3 spans 13 residues. Trimming took off 1 base at V and 5 bases at J, with 9 bases between the two ends. This chain's CDR3 is CASSLGQWDEQYF. CDR3 DNA sequence: TGTGCCAGCAGCTTAGGACAGTGGGACGAGCAGTACTTC.

Comment on this clone: In the same sample, other DNA sequences code for this CDR3. The chain links TRBV13 to TRBJ2-2, with 7 positions matching TRBD2. Trimming at V came to 5 bases and at J to 1 base, leaving 7 bases not matched to a gene. CDR3 size: 16 residues. CDR1 PRHDT and CDR2 FYEKMQ come from the germline V gene (reference sequence). This CDR3 is CASSPRLAVNTGELFF. CDR3 DNA sequence: TGTGCCAGCAGCCCACGGCTAGCGGTGAACACCGGGGAGCTGTTTTTT.

V gene TRBV2 combines with J gene TRBJ1-6; D is possibly TRBD1 (6 bases). CDR3 size: 15 residues. Trimming took off 7 bases at V and 4 bases at J, with 14 bases between the two ends. CDR1 is SNHLY, CDR2 FYNNEI, per germline. CDR3 coding DNA: TGTGCCAGCACCCCCGAGGGACAATATAATTCACCCCTCCACTTT. Amino acid sequence: CASTPEGQYNSPLHF. The full variable domain, with the rest looked up from reference TRBV2 and TRBJ1-6, is EPEVTQTPSHQVTQMGQEVILRCVPISNHLYFYWYRQILGQKVEFLVSFYNNEISEKSEIFDDQFSVERPDGSNFTLKIRSTKLEDSAMYFCASTPEGQYNSPLHFGNGTRLTVT.

The V and J genes are TRBV30 and TRBJ2-7, with a weak D call TRBD2 (5 bases). V lost 1 base and J lost 12, with 13 bases in between. The CDR3 spans 11 residues. Looked up from germline, CDR1 is GTSNPN and CDR2 is SVGIG (reference sequence). CDR3 region: CAWSELGSAYF. DNA for the CDR3: TGTGCCTGGAGTGAATTGGGGAGCGCGTACTTC.